This TCR beta chain was captured in a study of blood T cell repertoires in COVID-19. Whole-study context: Acute and convalescent COVID-19 samples came from the United States, Italy and Spain.

The CDR3 covers 13 residues. Germline V CDR1 and CDR2: SGHRS, YFSETQ. The J segment lost 5 bases and the V segment lost 4 bases, leaving 5 bases of the junction unmatched. TCRdb's table, derived via immunoSEQ multiplex PCR, lists solely in-frame clones and lacks some. The sample yields roughly 150,000 clones, roughly four fifths seen once. The TCR sequence derives from a man aged 70 or older who had recovered from COVID-19. The specimen sequenced was peripheral blood. The chain joins TRBV5-1 to TRBJ1-1; TRBD1 aligns across 7 bases. CDR3 region: CASSVSGGTEAFF. The CDR3 DNA reads TGCGCCAGCAGCGTATCAGGGGGGACTGAAGCTTTCTTT.